This TCR beta chain emerged from a study of PD-L1 blockade in urothelial cancer (TCRdb year 2017). General notes on the study: Therapy was started in about 2014 for all patients, and atezolizumab 1,200 mg was administered intravenously every 3 weeks. Twenty-five of 29 patients were males with bladder-origin urothelial cancer, and about 65% of the roughly 30 reported a prior smoking history. Patients had an ECOG performance status of 0 or 1 and had received between 0 and 3 prior chemotherapy regimens. Blood samples were analyzed at two time points: 3 weeks after treatment start (second dose) and 6 weeks after treatment start. Blood samples gave median yields of approximately 130,000 T cells and around 88,000 unique TCRs, along with a median clonality of approximately 0.08. Somatic, immune and clinical correlates of response to PD-L1 blockade with atezolizumab in urothelial cancer were the focus of an exploratory multi-omic analysis. TCR sequencing covered pretreatment tumor samples and matched, serially collected peripheral blood taken before and after atezolizumab treatment. Durable clinical benefit was defined as a progression-free survival longer than 6 months, and TCR features were additionally tested against progression-free survival and overall survival. In the same patients, pretreatment tumors underwent whole exome sequencing and RNA sequencing in addition to TCR sequencing. Durable clinical benefit was achieved by nine patients but not by the remaining 20. Some 30 patients had pretreatment blood TCR-seq, roughly 25 had at least one posttreatment blood collection, and roughly 25 had tumor TCR-seq.

A cohort of more than 25 patients with locally advanced or metastatic urothelial carcinoma, treated at Memorial Sloan Kettering on a trial protocol, was included. Peripheral blood mononuclear cells were collected pretreatment and during treatment, with between 1 and 8 total time points obtained per patient. The Qiagen DNeasy Blood extraction kit was used to purify genomic DNA from total PBMCs and tumor samples. Collected pretreatment and during treatment, PBMCs were isolated and stored as previously described. Germline trimming amounts to 4 bases on V and 6 bases on J, with 10 as the count of junction bases outside the gene matches. The germline V gene encodes CDR1 SGHTA and CDR2 FQGNSA. From the cysteine up to the phenylalanine, the CDR3 has a length of 16 residues. The read is trimmed to its CDR3 DNA, 48 bases read in frame from base 1. Each PCR received spiked-in synthetic TCR analog templates so that absolute template abundance could be estimated from read counts. TCRbeta CDR3 regions were amplified from genomic DNA with bias-controlled V and J gene primers using the immunoSEQ assay. Sequencing of rearranged TCRbeta segments was performed at approximately 20X coverage. As for the original processing: Clustering was used to correct sequencing errors, and CDR3s were annotated against IMGT so that V, D and J genes could be assigned. Only productive TCRbeta rearrangements were used in downstream analyses, excluding out-of-frame or stop-codon sequences. To compute clonality, Shannon entropy was normalized by the log of the number of unique productive sequences and then subtracted from one. Clones differing between time points or between blood and tumor were identified by Fisher's exact test with Benjamini-Hochberg correction at adjusted p below 0.01. The table comes from immuneACCESS by way of TCRdb, which keeps in-frame sequences with V and J called. Part of the clones is missing from these tables; in studies checked, under half for an unresolved V gene and the rest for unknown reasons. V, J and clone size derive from that table, while D and trimming were established from the DNA sequence. For this sample there are 35,000 to 40,000 clones; 82% appear just once. Approximately 3.5% of the sample goes to the ten largest clones.

Study-wide conclusions, independent of this receptor: Greater expansion of tumor-associated TCR clones in peripheral blood 3 weeks after the start of treatment was observed in patients with durable benefit (n ≈ 24, p = 0.022). A pretreatment peripheral blood TCR clonality below the median was linked to improved progression-free and overall survival. Because the sample size was small (n ≈ 28) and many of the analyses were exploratory, the results are meant to be hypothesis-generating.

Comments on this clone: Its antigen is currently not known. Qualities for individual bases were not recorded, and no much larger clone is one base off.

This material consisted of PBMCs, taken around atezolizumab (anti-PD-L1) treatment. This TCR came from a man aged 65 to 79 with urothelial cancer. The rearrangement combines TRBV7-2 with TRBJ2-1; 9 bases in the junction line up with TRBD2. CDR3 sequence: CASSYQSSGKVNEQFF. DNA sequence: TGTGCCAGCAGCTACCAATCTAGCGGGAAGGTCAATGAGCAGTTCTTC.